Listed here are 5 T cell receptor beta chains from one sample, sequenced in a study of blood T cell repertoires in COVID-19. TCRdb's table, derived via immunoSEQ multiplex PCR, lists solely in-frame clones and lacks some. The table includes hundreds of thousands of clones, around 81% detected once. The sample comprised peripheral blood. These receptors came from a woman of 80 years or more with COVID-19, enrolled during active disease.

The gene calls are TRBV3-1 (or the pseudogene TRBV3-2) and TRBJ1-6, with D possibly TRBD1 on 6 matching bases. The CDR3 extends over 15 amino acids. V was trimmed by 7 bases and J by 9 bases, leaving 19 bases between them. CDR1 is LGHDT and CDR2 is YNNKEL in the germline V gene (reference sequence). The CDR3 reads CASTSLGGGSSPLHF. The DNA of the CDR3 is TGTGCCAGCACGAGTTTGGGGGGGGGCTCTTCACCCCTCCACTTT.

Points on this clone: The DNA is left out, because the CDR3 cannot be placed on it with certainty; the CDR3 is given as TCRdb lists it. The chain links TRBV18 to TRBJ2-1; TRBD2 reflects the table's D call only, with no check against the DNA. In germline, CDR1 is KGHSH, CDR2 LQKENI. The CDR3 contains 19 residues when both ends are counted. The chain's CDR3 is CASSPRASGGGYEQFFRFF.

The J gene is TRBJ1-2, the V gene TRBV29-1, with D unresolved. The CDR3 is made up of 14 amino acids. Germline CDR1 SQVTM, CDR2 ANQGSEA. The ends were cut back, 0 bases at V and 4 bases at J, with 12 bases in the middle. The DNA of the CDR3 is TGCAGCGTTGAAGAAAAATTTACTAGCTATGGCTACACCTTC. Amino acid sequence: CSVEEKFTSYGYTF.

The chain is built from TRBV12-3 or TRBV12-4 and TRBJ1-6; 10 bases agree with TRBD1. This CDR3 is 13 amino acids long. The V and J ends lost 6 bases and 9 bases, in that order; junction bases with no gene match: 2. Here the CDR3 DNA reads TGTGCCAGCAGACGGGACAGGGGTTCACCCCTCCACTTT. Its translation is CASRRDRGSPLHF.

The chain joins TRBV19 to TRBJ2-6, with D hard to call. The V end lost 3 bases, the J end lost 4 bases, and 19 bases lay between the germline ends. The CDR3 sequence is 18 residues long. Germline V gene lookup returns CDR1 LNHDA and CDR2 SQIVND (reference sequence). This CDR3 is CASSILGIASAGANVLTF. As DNA, the CDR3 is TGTGCCAGTAGTATTTTAGGTATAGCAAGTGCCGGGGCCAACGTCCTGACTTTC.